The 24 T cell receptor beta chains reported below all come from one sample, sequenced in a study of shared clonotypes between healthy human individuals. Profiling relied on immunoSEQ multiplex PCR, and the TCRdb table lists in-frame clones only, not all of them. The data show 2 million to 2.5 million clones, 85% to 95% seen once. The sample taken for sequencing was naive CD4+ T cells from PBMCs. The subset: CD45RA+ positively selected. These receptors were collected from a man aged 18 to 30 in good health. Some clones in this sample may be carry-over from other donors' samples.

Note on this clone: Within the sample, other DNA sequences also encode this same CDR3. J is TRBJ2-7 and V is TRBV7-9, with D unresolved. Trimming took 4 bases from V and 3 from J, leaving 4 bases between them. CDR1 is SEHNR and CDR2 is FQNEAQ in the germline V gene (reference sequence). CDR3 size: 11 residues. The CDR3 reads CASSSHYEQYF. In DNA form, the CDR3 reads TGTGCCAGCAGCTCCCACTACGAGCAGTACTTC.

On this clone itself: Other DNA sequences in the sample encode the same CDR3. V is TRBV20-1 and J is TRBJ2-5, with D possibly TRBD2 on 5 matching bases. V was clipped by 3 bases and J by 4 bases, with 6 bases between them. The germline CDR1 and CDR2 sequences are DFQATT and SNEGSKA (reference sequence). The length of the CDR3 is 11 residues. The chain's CDR3 is CSARGRETQYF. The DNA of the CDR3 is TGCAGTGCTAGGGGGAGAGAGACCCAGTACTTC.

This chain links TRBV19 with TRBJ2-7, with 7 positions matching TRBD2. V was clipped by 4 bases and J by 0 bases; unmatched bases: 3. CDR1 LNHDA and CDR2 SQIVND come from the germline V gene (reference sequence). The CDR3 extends over 14 amino acids. The DNA for the CDR3 is TGTGCCAGTAGTAAGCAGCGGGACTCCTACGAGCAGTACTTC. It yields the protein CASSKQRDSYEQYF.

CDR3 nucleotides: TGTGCCAGCAGCTTAGGATCTGGGAACTCGGGGTATGGCTACACCTTC. Its translation is CASSLGSGNSGYGYTF. The chain has TRBV7-9 and TRBJ1-2; no reliable D call. The CDR3 is 16 amino acids. The germline CDR1 and CDR2 sequences are SEHNR and FQNEAQ (reference sequence). Trimming removed 1 base at V and 5 bases at J, with 17 bases between.

The genes are TRBV12-1 and TRBJ1-2. TRBV12-1 corresponds to a pseudogene. The CDR3 has 12 residues. CDR3 loop: CASSFTPYGYTF. DNA of the CDR3: TGTGCCAGCAGCTTTACCCCCTATGGCTACACCTTC.

This sequence joins TRBV6-6 and TRBJ1-2, with TRBD1 identical over 9 bases. Germline lookup yields CDR1 MNHNY and CDR2 SVGAGI (reference sequence). The CDR3 has 15 residues. The trim removed 2 bases at V and 0 bases at J, leaving 1 base unmatched. The CDR3 nucleotides read TGTGCCAGCAGTTACACAGGGGGCCCTAACTATGGCTACACCTTC. This translates into CASSYTGGPNYGYTF.

The chain recombines TRBV5-6 with TRBJ2-2; 8 bases line up with TRBD2. Looked up from germline, CDR1 is SGHDT and CDR2 is YYEEEE. The trim removed 4 bases at V and 5 bases at J, leaving 7 bases unmatched. The CDR3 runs to 15 residues. The CDR3 here is CASSAGTGGTGELFF. Here the CDR3 DNA reads TGTGCCAGCAGCGCGGGGACGGGAGGGACCGGGGAGCTGTTTTTT.

The chain combines TRBV7-9 with TRBJ2-7, with D tentatively TRBD1 (6 bases). The CDR3 length is 15 residues. V was trimmed by 5 bases and J by 3 bases, leaving 17 bases between them. CDR1 is SEHNR and CDR2 is FQNEAQ in the germline V gene (reference sequence). The CDR3 spells CASSPGQILGYEQYF. The CDR3, as DNA: TGTGCCAGCAGCCCAGGACAGATTCTGGGCTACGAGCAGTACTTC.

The chain combines TRBV5-6 with TRBJ1-3; D perhaps matches TRBD1 (6 bases). The CDR3 contains 15 residues. Per germline, CDR1 SGHDT and CDR2 YYEEEE. Trimming left V 2 bases short and J 3 bases short, with 12 bases between. This chain's CDR3 is CASSFLGANGNTIYF. The CDR3 nucleotides read TGTGCCAGCAGCTTCCTGGGGGCTAATGGAAACACCATATATTTT. The entire variable domain, with the rest obtained from reference TRBV5-6 and TRBJ1-3, is as follows: DAGVTQSPTHLIKTRGQQVTLRCSPKSGHDTVSWYQQALGQGPQFIFQYYEEEERQRGNFPDRFSGHQFPNYSSELNVNALLLGDSALYLCASSFLGANGNTIYFGEGSWLTVV.

The V call is TRBV7-2, the J call TRBJ1-1; D unresolved. Germline CDR1 is SGHTA and CDR2 is FQGNSA. The CDR3 has 16 amino acids. The V end lost 5 bases, the J end lost 0 bases, and 16 bases lay between the germline ends. The CDR3 reads CASSRRTEGMNTEAFF. In DNA form, the CDR3 reads TGTGCCAGCAGCCGAAGGACGGAGGGCATGAACACTGAAGCTTTCTTT.

V usage is TRBV27 and J usage is TRBJ2-3, with 8 bases that match TRBD2. Germline CDR1 reads MNHEY; CDR2 reads SMNVEV (reference sequence). V lost 0 bases to trimming and J lost 0 bases; unmatched junction nucleotides: 20. The CDR3 runs 22 residues. The chain's CDR3 is CASSLSVVAGLILPASTDTQYF. In DNA form, the CDR3 reads TGTGCCAGCAGTTTATCGGTAGTAGCGGGATTAATTCTGCCGGCTAGCACAGATACGCAGTATTTT.

A single count supports this clone. The J gene is TRBJ2-2, the V gene TRBV7-2; D possibly matches TRBD1 or TRBD2 (5 bases each). This CDR3 region has 16 residues. CDR1 is SGHTA and CDR2 is FQGNSA in the germline V gene. V dropped 1 base and J dropped 6 bases, with 15 bases sitting between them. Here the CDR3 reads CASSLDGPRGPGELFF. The CDR3 nucleotides are TGTGCCAGCAGCTTAGATGGACCGAGGGGACCCGGGGAGCTGTTTTTT.

The J gene is TRBJ1-2, the V gene TRBV29-1; no clear D. The CDR3 length is 14 residues. The V gene's germline CDR1 is SQVTM and CDR2 ANQGSEA. V lost 5 bases and J lost 3, with 16 bases in between. CDR3 sequence: CSVIRPSDDYGYTF. For the CDR3, the DNA is TGCAGCGTTATCAGGCCTTCGGACGACTATGGCTACACCTTC.

This clone has only one observation. The chain carries TRBV25-1 and TRBJ2-7, with a tentative D call TRBD1 (6 bases). Germline V gene data show CDR1 as MGHDK and CDR2 as SYGVNS. The ends were cut back, 10 bases at V and 0 bases at J, with 13 bases in the middle. This CDR3 contains 13 residues. Here the CDR3 reads CATRTAGSYEQYF. The CDR3 DNA reads TGTGCCACCCGGACAGCCGGCTCCTACGAGCAGTACTTC.

V usage is TRBV12-5 and J usage is TRBJ2-2, with D uncertain. Trimming cost V 4 bases and J 1 base, with 10 bases left between them. The CDR3 is 15 amino acids. In germline, CDR1 is LGHNT, CDR2 FRNRAP. CDR3 in DNA: TGTGCTAGTGGTTCTACCCAGGTGAACACCGGGGAGCTGTTTTTT. Protein: CASGSTQVNTGELFF.

This sequence joins TRBV27 and TRBJ1-1, with 10 bases aligning to TRBD1. This CDR3 region has 15 residues. Trimming cost V 6 bases and J 4 bases; bases outside gene matches: 8. CDR1 is MNHEY, CDR2 SMNVEV, per germline (reference sequence). The CDR3 nucleotides read TGTGCCAGCAGCCTCCCGGGACAGGGGCTCACTGAAGCTTTCTTT. It codes for CASSLPGQGLTEAFF.

The genes are TRBV5-1 and TRBJ2-2; D perhaps matches TRBD2 (5 bases). V was shortened by 3 bases and J by 6 bases, with 18 bases between the two germline ends. The CDR3 length is 16 residues. Germline V gene data show CDR1 as SGHRS and CDR2 as YFSETQ. The DNA for the CDR3 is TGCGCCAGCAGCTCATTTAGTGGGAGTCGGTCCGGGGAGCTGTTTTTT. Translated: CASSSFSGSRSGELFF.

The chain has TRBV28 and TRBJ2-2; 8 bases match TRBD2. CDR1 and CDR2 from the germline V gene are MDHEN and SYDVKM. V lost 4 bases, J lost 1 base, and 5 bases stayed unmatched. This CDR3 contains 16 residues. Written as DNA, the CDR3 is TGTGCCAGCAGTTCAACAGCGGGAGTGAACACCGGGGAGCTGTTTTTT. Translation: CASSSTAGVNTGELFF.

V and J are TRBV6-1 and TRBJ2-1, with D possibly being TRBD2 (6 bases). Germline assignment: CDR1 MNHNS and CDR2 SASEGT. Between the trimmed V and J ends, which lost 6 bases and 6 bases, there was a span of 9 bases. The CDR3 runs 12 residues. This chain's CDR3 is CASSPGLNEQFF. CDR3 nucleotide sequence: TGTGCCAGCAGCCCGGGACTCAATGAGCAGTTCTTC.

The rearrangement links TRBV18 to TRBJ2-3; possible D gene TRBD2, 6 bases. CDR1 is KGHSH, CDR2 LQKENI, per germline. V gave up 6 bases and J gave up 4 bases, with 14 bases separating them. There are 14 residues in the CDR3. CDR3 sequence: CASSKLSGSDTQYF. The CDR3, as DNA: TGTGCCAGCTCCAAACTTAGCGGATCAGATACGCAGTATTTT.

J is TRBJ1-4 and V is TRBV5-8; D unresolved. V lost 4 bases and J lost 4, with 17 bases in between. The germline CDR1 and CDR2 sequences are SGHTS and YDEGEE. This CDR3 contains 16 residues. In DNA, the CDR3 is TGTGCCAGCAGCACCGGCCGAGCGAATCTTAATGAAAAACTGTTTTTT. Protein product: CASSTGRANLNEKLFF.

The CDR3 sequence is CASILDGTGDEQYF. CDR3 DNA: TGTGCCAGCATACTGGACGGGACAGGGGATGAGCAGTACTTC. The gene calls are TRBV6-6 and TRBJ2-7; 10 bases line up with TRBD1. This CDR3 spans 14 amino acids. After removal of 7 bases from V and 7 bases from J, the junction contained 10 bases not matched to a gene. Looked up from germline, CDR1 is MNHNY and CDR2 is SVGAGI (reference sequence).

This chain connects TRBV19 to TRBJ2-1, with TRBD2 as a possible D gene (5 bases). Germline V gene sequence: CDR1 LNHDA, CDR2 SQIVND (reference sequence). V was pared by 5 bases and J by 8 bases, with 19 bases between. CDR3 size: 15 residues. CDR3 nucleotides: TGTGCCAGTAGTCCCTTGGAGGTGGGTCTGGATGAGCAGTTCTTC. Translated: CASSPLEVGLDEQFF.

CDR3 residues: CASSLWDFPSYNEQFF. The DNA for the CDR3 is TGTGCCAGCAGCCTCTGGGACTTCCCCTCCTACAATGAGCAGTTCTTC. The genes are TRBV14 and TRBJ2-1, with D possibly matching TRBD2 (6 bases). The germline V gene encodes CDR1 SGHDN and CDR2 FVKESK. Trimming pared 4 bases from V and 0 bases from J, leaving 13 bases between. The CDR3 totals 16 residues.